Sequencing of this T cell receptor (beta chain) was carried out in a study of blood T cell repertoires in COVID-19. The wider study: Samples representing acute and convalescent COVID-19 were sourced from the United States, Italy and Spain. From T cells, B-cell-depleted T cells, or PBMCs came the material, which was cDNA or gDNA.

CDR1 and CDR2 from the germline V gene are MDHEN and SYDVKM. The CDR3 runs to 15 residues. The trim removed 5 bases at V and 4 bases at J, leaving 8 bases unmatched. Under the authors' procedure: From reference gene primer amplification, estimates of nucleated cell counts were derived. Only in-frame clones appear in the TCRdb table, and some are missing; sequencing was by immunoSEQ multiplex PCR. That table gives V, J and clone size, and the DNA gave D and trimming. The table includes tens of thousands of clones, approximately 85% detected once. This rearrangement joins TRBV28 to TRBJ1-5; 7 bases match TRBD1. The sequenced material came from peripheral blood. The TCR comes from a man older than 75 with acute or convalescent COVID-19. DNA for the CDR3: TGTGCCAGCAGTAAGCCGACAGGGCAGAATCAGCCCCAGCATTTT. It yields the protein CASSKPTGQNQPQHF.